This is a list of T cell receptor beta chains from one sample in a study of identical twins. TCRdb re-called the 5' RACE reads with MiXCR, one entry per CDR3 protein. Of fewer than 900,000 distinct CDR3 sequences listed, less than 25% are singletons. This sample also appeared in a second study, on T cells expressing NK-cell markers.

Sequenced: PBMCs. The source is a woman younger than 30 in good health. The CDR3 runs from the conserved cysteine through the conserved F or W.

V gene: TRBV9
J gene: TRBJ1-1
CDR3 protein: CASSVGTGLGEAFF

V gene: TRBV29-1
J gene: TRBJ2-7
CDR3 protein: CSVEKWGSGEQYF

V gene: TRBV20-1
J gene: TRBJ2-1
CDR3 protein: CSSREDDYNEQFF

V gene: TRBV3-1
J gene: TRBJ2-5
CDR3 protein: CASSHRWSPQPEAQYF

V gene: TRBV20-1
J gene: TRBJ2-5
CDR3 protein: CSARRSSGGETQYF

V gene: TRBV7-2
J gene: TRBJ1-1
CDR3 protein: CASSLERDTEAFF

V gene: TRBV20-1
J gene: TRBJ2-7
CDR3 protein: CSAIPVAGSLYEQYF

V gene: TRBV5-1
J gene: TRBJ2-7
CDR3 protein: CASSLDPGKGYEQYF

V gene: TRBV18
J gene: TRBJ2-3
CDR3 protein: CASSPQGAVKTDTQYF

V gene: TRBV7-2
J gene: TRBJ1-2
CDR3 protein: CASSWAALNYGYTF

V gene: TRBV12-3/TRBV12-4
J gene: TRBJ1-2
CDR3 protein: CASSLAKGVAGYTF

V gene: TRBV10-3
J gene: TRBJ2-7
CDR3 protein: CAITTRYEQYF

V gene: TRBV29-1
J gene: TRBJ2-3
CDR3 protein: CSVAPTDTQYF

V gene: TRBV20-1
J gene: TRBJ2-2
CDR3 protein: CSAPTLTGELFF

V gene: TRBV7-2
J gene: TRBJ2-7
CDR3 protein: CASRGQVGYEQYF

V gene: TRBV12-3/TRBV12-4
J gene: TRBJ2-7
CDR3 protein: CASAEGTGGYEQYF

V gene: TRBV5-1
J gene: TRBJ2-5
CDR3 protein: CASSPNLGQGRETQYF

V gene: TRBV20-1
J gene: TRBJ2-2
CDR3 protein: CSARPPDRDTGELFF

V gene: TRBV5-1
J gene: TRBJ2-1
CDR3 protein: CASSLKPGNEQFF

V gene: TRBV12-3/TRBV12-4
J gene: TRBJ2-7
CDR3 protein: CASSSPQRRYEQYF

V gene: TRBV20-1
J gene: TRBJ2-5
CDR3 protein: CSARRLAGVETQYF

V gene: TRBV18
J gene: TRBJ2-5
CDR3 protein: CASSTRTSGDAGETQYF

V gene: TRBV5-1
J gene: TRBJ1-1
CDR3 protein: CASSFNRKLEAFF

V gene: TRBV12-3/TRBV12-4
J gene: TRBJ2-7
CDR3 protein: CASSPSERERTYEQYF

V gene: TRBV12-3/TRBV12-4
J gene: TRBJ1-2
CDR3 protein: CASSLTWGYTF

V gene: TRBV5-1
J gene: TRBJ2-7
CDR3 protein: CASSPRGKREGQSPYEQYF

V gene: TRBV29-1
J gene: TRBJ2-7
CDR3 protein: CSVARTGDGTYEQYF

V gene: TRBV6-5
J gene: TRBJ1-1
CDR3 protein: CASSSGDSTQLEAFF

V gene: TRBV9
J gene: TRBJ2-7
CDR3 protein: CASSVDADGVYEQYF

V gene: TRBV7-2
J gene: TRBJ2-3
CDR3 protein: CASSWAGGAGTDTQYF

V gene: TRBV7-9
J gene: TRBJ1-2
CDR3 protein: CASSQDEYGYTF

V gene: TRBV19
J gene: TRBJ2-3
CDR3 protein: CASSIRGYTDTQYF

V gene: TRBV5-8
J gene: TRBJ1-6
CDR3 protein: CASSLLGQGIIHF

V gene: TRBV5-4
J gene: TRBJ2-5
CDR3 protein: CASSSFTSRADGKETQYF

V gene: TRBV27
J gene: TRBJ2-1
CDR3 protein: CASSWGRDTHEQFF

V gene: TRBV12-3/TRBV12-4
J gene: TRBJ2-5
CDR3 protein: CASSDTGPQYF

V gene: TRBV12-3/TRBV12-4
J gene: TRBJ2-7
CDR3 protein: CATTKFGGSYEQYF